This T cell receptor beta chain was sequenced during a study of T-cell memory formation after mild COVID-19. This clonotype was seen a handful of times. The germline V gene encodes CDR1 LNHNV and CDR2 YYDKDF (reference sequence). The V end lost 7 bases, the J end lost 2 bases, and 12 bases lay between the germline ends. The CDR3 is 14 amino acids. In TCRdb, the 5' RACE reads were re-called with MiXCR into one record per CDR3 protein. The sample contains fewer than 700,000 distinct CDR3 sequences, 15% to 20% of which appear only once. The chain carries TRBV15 and TRBJ2-1; maybe TRBD2 (5 bases). The origin of this receptor is an adult woman who had mild COVID-19 (a few samples of this study predate the infection). Cell type and time point are not known. The material sequenced was PBMCs or a T cell subset sorted from them (not recorded which). The CDR3 is CATTGDRAYNEQFF. As DNA, the CDR3 is TGTGCCACCACCGGGGATCGGGCCTACAATGAGCAGTTCTTC. Filled out from reference TRBV15 and TRBJ2-1, the complete variable domain reads DAMVIQNPRYQVTQFGKPVTLSCSQTLNHNVMYWYQQKSSQAPKLLFHYYDKDFNNEADTPDNFQSRRPNTSFCFLDIRSPGLGDTAMYLCATTGDRAYNEQFFGPGTRLTVL.